The subject of this entry is one T cell receptor beta chain. Methods used by the authors: Scientists estimated how many nucleated cells there were by amplifying reference gene primers. Profiling relied on immunoSEQ multiplex PCR, and the TCRdb table lists in-frame clones only, not all of them. V, J and clone size reflect that table, while D and trimming were determined from the DNA. Seen here are 250,000 to 350,000 clones, roughly 91% observed once, and the top ten hold 2% to 2.5%. Trimming removed 6 bases at V and 0 bases at J, with 8 bases between. This CDR3 spans 13 amino acids. CDR1 LNHDA and CDR2 SQIVND come from the germline V gene (reference sequence). These data originate in a study of blood T cell repertoires in COVID-19. Participants, about 18 to 100 years old, spanned 25 or so US areas.

This clonotype originated in a woman aged 55-70 years in a cohort exposed to, infected with or recovered from COVID-19 (not recorded which). The gene calls are TRBV19 and TRBJ1-1; D might be TRBD1 (6 bases). The sample taken for sequencing was PBMCs or T cells enriched from blood (not recorded which). CDR3 nucleotides: TGTGCCAGTAGCGGACAGTTGAACACTGAAGCTTTCTTT. Its protein is CASSGQLNTEAFF.